These T cell receptor beta chains were read from a single sample in a study of T cell responses to AZD1222 COVID-19 vaccine. This table comes from immunoSEQ multiplex PCR, and its TCRdb copy is limited to in-frame clones, with some not included. The data contain 95,000 to 100,000 clones, roughly 83% of them singletons. Source: peripheral blood, taken 28 days after the second AZD1222 dose. These receptors were collected from an adult who received the AZD1222 COVID-19 vaccine. CDR3s include the opening cysteine and the closing phenylalanine or tryptophan. A D gene is named only where the DNA matches it firmly. Clone size, where shown, is once, few, many, or a class for clones that have expanded.

CASSFDRVQETQYF,TGTGCCAGCAGTTTCGACAGGGTCCAAGAGACCCAGTACTTC,TRBD1,.,TRBJ2-5,TRBV2
CASSYPRAGVRETQYF,TGTGCCAGCAGTTACCCACGAGCGGGAGTGAGAGAGACCCAGTACTTC,TRBD2,.,TRBJ2-5,TRBV6-2/TRBV6-3
CASSPNSGQGNPEAFF,TGTGCCAGCTCACCGAACTCAGGACAGGGAAACCCTGAAGCTTTCTTT,TRBD1,.,TRBJ1-1,TRBV18
CATSRDGQGNEKLFF,TGTGCCACCAGCAGAGACGGGCAGGGAAATGAAAAACTGTTTTTT,.,once,TRBJ1-4,TRBV15
CASSLVRGSVQPQHF,TGTGCCAGCAGCTTAGTGAGAGGGAGCGTTCAGCCCCAGCATTTT,.,.,TRBJ1-5,TRBV7-2
CASSLIRGPAEAFF,TGCGCCAGCAGCTTGATCAGGGGGCCTGCTGAAGCTTTCTTT,TRBD1,once,TRBJ1-1,TRBV5-1
CASSGTSGSPDTQYF,TGTGCCAGCAGCGGGACTAGCGGGAGCCCAGATACGCAGTATTTT,TRBD2,few,TRBJ2-3,TRBV6-4
CASSLDRGGYTF,TGCGCCAGCAGCTTGGACAGGGGAGGCTACACCTTC,TRBD1,.,TRBJ1-2,TRBV5-1
CASSLRGGREVPYEQYF,TGTGCCAGCTCCCTCCGAGGGGGGCGGGAGGTTCCCTACGAGCAGTACTTC,TRBD2,.,TRBJ2-7,TRBV18
CASSLTGTRGRQPQHF,TGTGCCAGCAGCCTAACAGGGACGCGCGGGAGGCAGCCCCAGCATTTT,.,.,TRBJ1-5,TRBV7-9
CASSSGLEGQPQHF,TGCGCCAGCAGCTCCGGTTTGGAGGGTCAGCCCCAGCATTTT,.,few,TRBJ1-5,TRBV5-1
CSAGEDGYTF,TGCAGTGCCGGGGAAGATGGCTACACCTTC,.,.,TRBJ1-2,TRBV20-1
CASSQERTDTQYF,TGCGCCAGCAGCCAGGAGCGCACAGATACGCAGTATTTT,.,.,TRBJ2-3,TRBV5-1
CASSKQGASGNTIYF,TGTGCCAGCAGCAAACAGGGGGCATCTGGAAACACCATATATTTT,TRBD1,.,TRBJ1-3,TRBV7-9
CASSFPQAKETQYF,TGTGCCAGCAGCTTCCCACAGGCAAAAGAGACCCAGTACTTC,.,.,TRBJ2-5,TRBV5-6
CASSQGEATHTEAFF,TGCGCCAGCAGCCAAGGAGAGGCCACCCACACTGAAGCTTTCTTT,.,.,TRBJ1-1,TRBV4-3
CASRSGHFEAFF,TGTGCCAGCAGATCGGGACATTTTGAAGCTTTCTTT,.,.,TRBJ1-1,TRBV3-1/TRBV3-2
CASSLGGTSGLYNEQFF,TGTGCCAGCAGCTTGGGGGGGACTAGCGGCCTATACAATGAGCAGTTCTTC,TRBD2,.,TRBJ2-1,TRBV5-4
CASSLAKADTEAFF,TGTGCCAGCAGCTTAGCGAAGGCAGACACTGAAGCTTTCTTT,.,.,TRBJ1-1,TRBV7-8
CASSPSRGVSTGELFF,TGTGCCAGCTCACCATCGCGGGGTGTAAGCACCGGGGAGCTGTTTTTT,.,.,TRBJ2-2,TRBV18
CATAGGRYEKLFF,TGTGCCACCGCAGGTGGCCGGTATGAAAAACTGTTTTTT,.,once,TRBJ1-4,TRBV15
CASTRSNTGELFF,TGTGCCAGCACAAGATCCAACACCGGGGAGCTGTTTTTT,.,.,TRBJ2-2,TRBV27
CASSLVRGREAFF,TGTGCCAGCAGCTTAGTTAGGGGGCGTGAGGCTTTCTTT,TRBD1,.,TRBJ1-1,TRBV11-2